This T cell receptor (beta chain) was recorded in a study of shared clonotypes between healthy human individuals. Overall study findings and caveats: It was only blood that was sampled, and tissue repertoires likely differ. The generation probabilities recorded for non-shared clonotypes fell below those of clonotypes shared by all four donors.

Assay runs were performed at deep level. The sorted-subset replicate PCRs were given 200 ng DNA, which is tens of thousands of T cell genomes. Clones were sequenced by immunoSEQ multiplex PCR, and TCRdb holds only the in-frame ones, with some missing. This sample has more than 400,000 clones, with 90% to 97% found just once. The length of the CDR3 is 14 residues. V was shortened by 6 bases and J by 0 bases, with 12 bases between the two germline ends. CDR1 SGHNT and CDR2 YENEEA come from the germline V gene. A word on this clone: Antigen specificity is unknown.

The clonotype was recovered from a woman aged 25-40 years in good health. The genes are TRBV11-3 and TRBJ2-7; D call uncertain. The sequencing sample was made of naive CD4+ T cells sorted from blood. Stated subset: CD45RA+ positively selected. CDR3 DNA sequence: TGTGCCAGCAGGCCCCCTGGGCCCTCCTACGAGCAGTACTTC. Amino acid sequence: CASRPPGPSYEQYF.